These T cell receptor delta chains were read from a single sample in a study of Vδ1+ human thymocytes. TCRdb processed the multiplex PCR reads again with the CATT caller. This table has more than 50,000 delta-chain clones, more than 13% appearing once. The sequenced material came from Vdelta1+ gamma-delta thymocytes from the thymus. The receptors stem from a girl under three years old who had congenital heart surgery. Each CDR3 is given without its conserved first and last residue. Fields, in order: clone size, J gene, CDR3 length, V gene, CDR3 protein. Clone size is given for some rows only: seen once, a few or many times, or a class if the clone is expanded.

>-|TRDJ1|10|TRDV2
ACGIVPDKLI
>-|TRDJ1|13|TRDV1
ALGETPLGTDKLI
>-|TRDJ1|16|TRDV1
ALGGSTALGDRTDKLI
>-|TRDJ1|15|TRDV1
ALGEVSPATGGTKLI
>few|TRDJ1|18|TRDV1
ALGGHLFLGDTRYTDKLI
>medium-sized|TRDJ1|14|TRAV29/DV5
AASAAFLQNTDKLI
>few|TRDJ1|23|TRDV1
ALGELVEIPTQYWGIRTNTDKLI
>few|TRDJ1|14|TRDV1
ALGDPPTPPSSRLI
>-|TRDJ1|19|TRDV1
ALGDLPSLYWRKPYTDKLI
>-|TRDJ1|18|TRDV1
ALGADFLRSGANDEGKLI
>-|TRDJ1|18|TRDV1
ALGELSSLPTRTGSDKLI
>once|TRDJ1|18|TRDV1
ALGEPGRLGDPGYTNKLI
>-|TRDJ1|17|TRDV1
ALGRSSSLTRGILHKLI
>-|TRDJ1|18|TRDV1
ALGELLVFPGGPLTDKLI